The sequence of this T cell receptor beta chain was determined in a study of blood T cell repertoires in COVID-19 (dated by TCRdb to 2020 to 2021). With respect to the entire study: Samples from collaborators originated in the United States, Italy and Spain and spanned both the acute and convalescent phases of COVID-19. The prospective study material was composed of cDNA or gDNA derived from T cells, B-cell-depleted T cells, or PBMCs. The dataset comprised deeply sampled blood TCRbeta repertoires from subjects exposed to, actively infected with, or recovered from COVID-19. The repertoires were released in a freely available public database intended as a resource for research on the immune response to SARS-CoV-2. The samples were drawn from the first 160 participants of the ongoing ImmuneRACE study and from 1,254 subjects provided by 6 global collaborators. The sample metadata nearly always contained a de-identified subject ID, COVID-19 status, age in years and sex. Where available, HLA class I and class II types were obtained from metadata supplied by the sample provider rather than from assay-based typing.

In the prospective study, participants were roughly 18 to 95 years old, resided in under 30 geographic areas of the United States, and were enrolled through a virtual design. Cohort assignment in the prospective study relied on participant-reported clinical history from a screening survey and a study questionnaire. Recovered participants in ImmuneRACE Cohort 3 were defined by two consecutive negative NP/OP PCR tests, clearance by a healthcare professional, or resolution of symptoms. In the prospective study, whole blood, serum and a nasopharyngeal or oropharyngeal swab were collected from each participant by mobile phlebotomists. Additional blood draws and questionnaires over an approximately 2-month period could optionally be provided by prospective study participants. Blood samples from the prospective study were shipped frozen or at room temperature prior to DNA extraction. The CDR3 covers 15 residues, taking in both the cysteine and the phenylalanine. Here the CDR3 DNA is all that survives: 45 bases in frame from base 1. The germline V end is reduced by 2 bases and the J end by 5 bases; junction bases left unmatched: 2. Sequences ENHRY (CDR1) and SYGVKD (CDR2) are obtained from the germline V gene.

Only a few counts were recorded for this clone. Its antigen remains undetermined. Base-call qualities are not available, and no considerably larger clone is one nucleotide away. Broader findings and caveats from the paper: How much clinical and demographic metadata was included differed by source and by participant, and the metadata was provided uncurated.

TCRbeta CDR3 regions were amplified from genomic DNA using the immunoSEQ Assay, a bias-controlled multiplex PCR. Turning to the authors' computational methods: Nucleated cell counts per sample were estimated from amplification of reference gene primers within the assay. To quantify the absolute abundance of each unique TCRbeta CDR3 rearrangement, sequence reads were collapsed and filtered. Productive Simpson clonality was computed per sample as the square root of Simpson's diversity index over productive rearrangements. TCRdb took over this immuneACCESS table, retaining in-frame rearrangements with V and J assigned. Such tables are incomplete; in checked studies, under half of the missing clones stem from an unresolved V gene, and the remainder is unexplained. The D gene and trimming were derived from the DNA, and the V and J assignments and clone size from that table. In this sample the table shows around 170,000 clones, more than 70% of which occur a single time. The ten largest make up around 9% of the sample.

The chain uses TRBV10-3 and TRBJ1-5, with 11 middle bases fitting TRBD1. Sequenced input: PBMCs or T cells enriched from blood (not recorded which). This clonotype was obtained from a woman in her 30s who had recovered from COVID-19. The CDR3 reads as follows: CAISEGQGADQPQHF. The DNA sequence is TGTGCCATCAGTGAGGGACAGGGGGCCGATCAGCCCCAGCATTTT.